The 25 T cell receptor beta chains in this list originate from one sample, sequenced in a study of siplizumab effects on memory and regulatory T cells. TCRdb keeps only in-frame clones here, not all; method: immunoSEQ multiplex PCR. The sample shows over 70,000 clones, 70% to 90% of them seen only once. The specimen sequenced was CD4+ T cells sorted from blood. Every receptor here comes from a human donor in good health.

This clone has just one count. The chain links TRBV5-4 to TRBJ2-7; D unresolved. The CDR3 is 13 amino acids. The germline gives CDR1 SGHNT, CDR2 YYREEE (reference sequence). V was pared by 0 bases and J by 9 bases, with 13 bases between. CDR3 DNA: TGTGCCAGCAGCTTGGAAGACGGGCGTCGGCAGTACTTC. Translation gives CASSLEDGRRQYF.

This clone was counted once. The chain couples TRBV4-2 to TRBJ2-7, with 12 bases matching TRBD1. The CDR3 spans 19 residues. Germline trimming cut 4 bases from V and 5 bases from J; bases unmatched to any gene: 18. CDR1 LGHNA and CDR2 YNFKEQ come from the germline V gene. CDR3 in DNA: TGTGCCAGCAGCCGAAACCCCAGTAGGTGGGGGACAGGGGGCCACGAGCAGTACTTC. Its translation: CASSRNPSRWGTGGHEQYF.

The chain links TRBV7-9 to TRBJ2-2, with 10 bases that match TRBD1. Germline V gene sequence: CDR1 SEHNR, CDR2 FQNEAQ (reference sequence). J lost 4 bases, V lost 6 bases, and 5 bases had no gene match. The CDR3 is 15 amino acids. CDR3 nucleotide sequence: TGTGCCAGCAGTACGGGGACAGGGGTCACCGGGGAGCTGTTTTTT. It encodes CASSTGTGVTGELFF.

The chain combines TRBV30 with TRBJ2-7, with TRBD1 matching over 7 bases. CDR1 is GTSNPN and CDR2 is SVGIG in the germline V gene (reference sequence). This CDR3 has 13 amino acids. J lost 4 bases, V lost 3 bases, and 6 bases had no gene match. In nucleotides, the CDR3 is TGTGCCTGGAGCAGGGGGACCCTTTACGAGCAGTACTTC. Translated, it gives CAWSRGTLYEQYF.

V usage is TRBV6-1 and J usage is TRBJ2-7; D is undetermined. The V end was cut by 0 bases, the J end by 4 bases, with 7 bases between. The CDR3 contains 13 residues. Germline lookup yields CDR1 MNHNS and CDR2 SASEGT. The CDR3: CASSEARRYEQYF. The CDR3 nucleotides read TGTGCCAGCAGTGAAGCGCGAAGGTACGAGCAGTACTTC.

This clone has only one observation. The chain couples TRBV5-6 to TRBJ2-2; D is undetermined. Germline CDR1 reads SGHDT; CDR2 reads YYEEEE. The CDR3 consists of 14 residues. V was cut by 0 bases and J by 7 bases, with 10 bases left in between. In DNA form, the CDR3 reads TGTGCCAGCAGCTTGGCTTCACACGGCGGGGAGCTGTTTTTT. Its translation is CASSLASHGGELFF.

The chain is built from TRBV7-9 and TRBJ2-7, with 10 bases matching TRBD2. CDR3 size: 14 residues. Trimming cost V 3 bases and J 3 bases; bases outside gene matches: 2. Per the germline V gene, CDR1 is SEHNR and CDR2 is FQNEAQ (reference sequence). The CDR3 DNA follows: TGTGCCAGCAGCTTCCCTAGCGGGGGCTACGAGCAGTACTTC. Protein: CASSFPSGGYEQYF.

This chain uses TRBV5-4 with TRBJ2-7; 9 bases line up with TRBD2. The CDR3 loop spans 15 amino acids. Germline V gene data show CDR1 as SGHNT and CDR2 as YYREEE (reference sequence). V was pared by 1 base and J by 6 bases, with 8 bases of the junction left unmatched. CDR3 residues: CASSLSGGRALEQYF. CDR3 DNA: TGTGCCAGCAGCTTGTCCGGCGGGAGGGCCCTCGAGCAGTACTTC.

This sequence joins TRBV18 and TRBJ2-2; 10 bases line up with TRBD1. Germline V lookup: CDR1 KGHSH, CDR2 LQKENI. Losses at the gene ends were 4 bases for V and 6 bases for J; bases not matched to a gene: 8. The CDR3 consists of 16 residues. CDR3 protein: CASSRPGQGLSGELFF. The CDR3 DNA reads TGTGCCAGCTCACGACCGGGACAGGGGCTGTCCGGGGAGCTGTTTTTT. The variable domain in full, completed from reference TRBV18 and TRBJ2-2, reads NAGVMQNPRHLVRRRGQEARLRCSPMKGHSHVYWYRQLPEEGLKFMVYLQKENIIDESGMPKERFSAEFPKEGPSILRIQQVVRGDSAAYFCASSRPGQGLSGELFFGEGSRLTVL.

V and J are TRBV18 and TRBJ1-5; D perhaps matches TRBD1 (6 bases). Germline lookup yields CDR1 KGHSH and CDR2 LQKENI. V lost 6 bases and J 4 bases, leaving 16 bases between the germline ends. The CDR3 spans 15 residues. The CDR3 DNA sequence: TGTGCCAGCTCCGCCCAACAGGGTGGGAATCAGCCCCAGCATTTT. Translated, it gives CASSAQQGGNQPQHF.

V gene TRBV9 combines with J gene TRBJ2-7; possibly TRBD2 for D (6 bases). Germline V gene lookup returns CDR1 SGDLS and CDR2 YYNGEE. The CDR3 is made up of 15 amino acids. V dropped 0 bases and J dropped 4 bases, with 14 bases sitting between them. In DNA, the CDR3 is TGTGCCAGCAGCGTAGGGTTAGCGGTAGTATACGAGCAGTACTTC. This sequence encodes CASSVGLAVVYEQYF.

This chain uses TRBV19 with TRBJ2-5; 11 nucleotides line up with TRBD1. The V gene's germline CDR1 is LNHDA and CDR2 SQIVND (reference sequence). V was clipped by 6 bases and J by 4 bases; unmatched bases: 4. The length of the CDR3 is 14 residues. CDR3 sequence: CASSTGTGGETQYF. The CDR3 DNA sequence: TGTGCCAGTAGCACCGGGACAGGGGGAGAGACCCAGTACTTC.

This chain connects TRBV10-1 to TRBJ2-1; D is uncertain. Trimming pared 3 bases from V and 8 bases from J, leaving 5 bases between. CDR1 is WNHNN, CDR2 SYGVQD, per germline (reference sequence). This CDR3 is built from 11 residues. In nucleotides, the CDR3 is TGCGCCAGCAGTGAACGGGATGAGCAGTTCTTC. Translated, it gives CASSERDEQFF.

The chain recombines TRBV13 with TRBJ2-1, with TRBD2 matching 7 bases. The CDR3 extends over 15 amino acids. Germline-derived CDR1 and CDR2 are PRHDT and FYEKMQ (reference sequence). V lost 1 base and J lost 5; bases outside the gene matches: 5. This chain's CDR3 is CASSLVGGRNNEQFF. As DNA, the CDR3 is TGTGCCAGCAGCTTAGTTGGCGGGAGAAACAATGAGCAGTTCTTC. Variable domain in full (rest from reference TRBV13 and TRBJ2-1): AAGVIQSPRHLIKEKRETATLKCYPIPRHDTVYWYQQGPGQDPQFLISFYEKMQSDKGSIPDRFSAQQFSDYHSELNMSSLELGDSALYFCASSLVGGRNNEQFFGPGTRLTVL.

This sequence joins TRBV18 and TRBJ1-4; D unresolved. Per the germline V gene, CDR1 is KGHSH and CDR2 is LQKENI. The CDR3 loop spans 15 amino acids. The V and J ends lost 1 base and 0 bases respectively, with 6 bases between them. The CDR3 is CASSPQGTTNEKLFF. In DNA form, the CDR3 reads TGTGCCAGCTCACCACAAGGGACAACTAATGAAAAACTGTTTTTT. Using reference TRBV18 and TRBJ1-4 for the parts outside the CDR3, the full variable domain is NAGVMQNPRHLVRRRGQEARLRCSPMKGHSHVYWYRQLPEEGLKFMVYLQKENIIDESGMPKERFSAEFPKEGPSILRIQQVVRGDSAAYFCASSPQGTTNEKLFFGSGTQLSVL.

The chain has TRBV11-3 and TRBJ1-1; TRBD1 matches 7 bases. The V gene's germline CDR1 is SGHNT and CDR2 YENEEA. CDR3 size: 15 residues. With 5 bases clipped from V and 3 bases from J, the junction kept 9 bases outside the gene matches. The CDR3 DNA reads TGTGCCAGCAGCCCCAAGGGGGACAGCCACACTGAAGCTTTCTTT. Protein: CASSPKGDSHTEAFF.

A single count supports this clone. This chain joins TRBV10-3 and TRBJ1-1; 10 nucleotides line up with TRBD1. Trimming at V came to 3 bases and at J to 11 bases, leaving 6 bases not matched to a gene. The CDR3 consists of 13 residues. Germline V gene data show CDR1 as ENHRY and CDR2 as SYGVKD. The CDR3 bases are TGTGCCATCAGTGATCGGGACAGGGGAGGTGCTTTCTTT. Protein: CAISDRDRGGAFF.

The gene calls are TRBV6-5 and TRBJ2-5; D perhaps matches TRBD2 (6 bases). CDR1 and CDR2 (germline): MNHEY, SVGAGI. V lost 2 bases and J lost 10, with 11 bases in between. The CDR3 totals 12 residues. The CDR3, as DNA: TGTGCCAGCAGTTACGGGCGGGGAGTCCAGTACTTC. As protein: CASSYGRGVQYF.

This chain joins TRBV7-3 and TRBJ1-1, with 8 bases fitting TRBD1. Germline trimming cut 4 bases from V and 7 bases from J; bases unmatched to any gene: 8. Germline V lookup: CDR1 SGHTA, CDR2 FQGTGA. This CDR3 spans 14 amino acids. CDR3 region: CASSSNRGFGEAFF. CDR3 in DNA: TGTGCCAGCAGCTCGAACAGGGGGTTTGGTGAAGCTTTCTTT.

This clone has just one count. The chain recombines TRBV5-5 with TRBJ2-7; 8 bases are a match to TRBD1. The CDR3 is 13 amino acids. The germline V gene encodes CDR1 SGHKS and CDR2 YYEKEE (reference sequence). The V gene end was trimmed by 4 bases and the J gene end by 9 bases; junction bases not matched to a gene: 9. CDR3 DNA: TGTGCCAGCAGCCTGGACAGGGTAAGGACGCAGTACTTC. Its protein is CASSLDRVRTQYF.

The chain recombines TRBV6-1 with TRBJ1-3; a weak D match, TRBD1 (6 bases). V gave up 3 bases and J gave up 4 bases, with 13 bases separating them. The CDR3 is made up of 15 amino acids. The germline CDR1 and CDR2 sequences are MNHNS and SASEGT. The CDR3, as DNA: TGTGCCAGCAGTGATAGGGGGGCGAGGGGAAACACCATATATTTT. Translated: CASSDRGARGNTIYF.

This chain connects TRBV5-1 to TRBJ2-5; no definite D call. CDR1 is SGHRS and CDR2 is YFSETQ in the germline V gene. V lost 4 bases to trimming and J lost 5 bases, with 12 bases between them. The CDR3 contains 13 residues. The CDR3 DNA is TGCGCCAGCAGCACTACCCCCGGGGAGACCCAGTACTTC. Translating it yields CASSTTPGETQYF.

V is TRBV19 and J is TRBJ1-6, with D possibly being TRBD1 (6 bases). The V and J ends lost 3 bases and 4 bases respectively, with 7 bases between them. CDR3 length: 14 amino acids. Per the germline V gene, CDR1 is LNHDA and CDR2 is SQIVND (reference sequence). CDR3 coding DNA: TGTGCCAGTAGTATCGGACAGTATAATTCACCCCTCCACTTT. Encoded protein: CASSIGQYNSPLHF.

The rearrangement uses TRBV30 and TRBJ2-1; 11 nucleotides align to TRBD2. The length of the CDR3 is 16 residues. After removal of 0 bases from V and 4 bases from J, the junction contained 5 bases not matched to a gene. CDR1 and CDR2 (germline): GTSNPN, SVGIG (reference sequence). CDR3 in amino acids: CAWSVTGTSGYNEQFF. The CDR3 coding sequence is TGTGCCTGGAGTGTAACCGGGACTAGCGGATACAATGAGCAGTTCTTC.

V and J are TRBV2 and TRBJ1-1; D unclear. Between the trimmed V and J ends, which lost 8 bases and 5 bases, there was a span of 18 bases. Germline CDR1 SNHLY, CDR2 FYNNEI. The CDR3 runs 14 residues. CDR3 DNA sequence: TGTGCCAGCCTCCAAGAACTTTGGGGAACTGAAGCTTTCTTT. Its translation is CASLQELWGTEAFF. Filled out from reference TRBV2 and TRBJ1-1, the complete variable domain reads EPEVTQTPSHQVTQMGQEVILRCVPISNHLYFYWYRQILGQKVEFLVSFYNNEISEKSEIFDDQFSVERPDGSNFTLKIRSTKLEDSAMYFCASLQELWGTEAFFGQGTRLTVV.